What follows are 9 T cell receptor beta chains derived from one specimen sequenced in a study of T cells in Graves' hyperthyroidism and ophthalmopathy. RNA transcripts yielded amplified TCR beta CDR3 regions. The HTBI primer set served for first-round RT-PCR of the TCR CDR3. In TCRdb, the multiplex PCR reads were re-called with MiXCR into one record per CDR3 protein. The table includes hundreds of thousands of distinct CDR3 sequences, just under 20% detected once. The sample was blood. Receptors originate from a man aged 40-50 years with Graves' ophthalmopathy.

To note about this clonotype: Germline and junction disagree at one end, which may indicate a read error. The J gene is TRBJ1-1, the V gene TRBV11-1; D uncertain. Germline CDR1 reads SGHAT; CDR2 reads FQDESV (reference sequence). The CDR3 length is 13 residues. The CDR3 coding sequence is TGTGCCGGCAGTCGGACGGGGAACACTGAAGCTTTCTTT. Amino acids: CAGSRTGNTEAFF.

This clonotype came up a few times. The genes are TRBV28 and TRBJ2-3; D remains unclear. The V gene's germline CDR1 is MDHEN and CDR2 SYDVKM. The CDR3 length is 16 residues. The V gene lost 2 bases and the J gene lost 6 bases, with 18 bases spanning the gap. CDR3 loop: CASSLGPIPPRDTQYF. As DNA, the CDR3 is TGTGCCAGCAGTTTAGGTCCAATCCCCCCGCGGGATACGCAGTATTTT. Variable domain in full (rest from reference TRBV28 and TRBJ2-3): DVKVTQSSRYLVKRTGEKVFLECVQDMDHENMFWYRQDPGLGLRLIYFSYDVKMKEKGDIPEGYSVSREKKERFSLILESASTNQTSMYLCASSLGPIPPRDTQYFGPGTRLTVL.

The CDR3: CASSPTSGEPRSYTGELFF. The CDR3, as DNA: TGTGCCAGCAGCCCTACTAGCGGGGAGCCGAGATCCTACACCGGGGAGCTGTTTTTT. The chain employs TRBV6-1 and TRBJ2-2; 10 nucleotides line up with TRBD2. J lost 3 bases, V lost 6 bases, and 16 bases had no gene match. This CDR3 spans 19 amino acids. Germline V gene data show CDR1 as MNHNS and CDR2 as SASEGT.

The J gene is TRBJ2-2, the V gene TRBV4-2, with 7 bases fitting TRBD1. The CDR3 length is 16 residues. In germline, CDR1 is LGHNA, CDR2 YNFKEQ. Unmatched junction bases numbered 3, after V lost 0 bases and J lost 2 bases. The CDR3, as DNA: TGTGCCAGCAGCCAAGAAAGGGGGCTCAACACCGGGGAGCTGTTTTTT. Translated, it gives CASSQERGLNTGELFF.

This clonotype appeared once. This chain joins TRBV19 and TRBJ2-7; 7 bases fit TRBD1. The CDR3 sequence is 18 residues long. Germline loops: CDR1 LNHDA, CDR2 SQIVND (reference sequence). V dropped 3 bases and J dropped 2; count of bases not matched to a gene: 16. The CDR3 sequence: CASSMESADRFYPYEQYF. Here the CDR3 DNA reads TGTGCCAGTAGTATGGAATCAGCGGACAGGTTTTATCCCTACGAGCAGTACTTC. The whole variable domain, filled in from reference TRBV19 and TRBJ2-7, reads DGGITQSPKYLFRKEGQNVTLSCEQNLNHDAMYWYRQDPGQGLRLIYYSQIVNDFQKGDIAEGYSVSREKKESFPLTVTSAQKNPTAFYLCASSMESADRFYPYEQYFGPGTRLTVT.

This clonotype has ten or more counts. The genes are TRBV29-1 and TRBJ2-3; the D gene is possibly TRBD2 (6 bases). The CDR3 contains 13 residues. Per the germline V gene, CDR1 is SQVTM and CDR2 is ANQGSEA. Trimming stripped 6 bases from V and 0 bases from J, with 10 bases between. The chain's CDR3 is CSVGGPSTDTQYF. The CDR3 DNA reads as TGCAGCGTGGGGGGACCTAGCACAGATACGCAGTATTTT.

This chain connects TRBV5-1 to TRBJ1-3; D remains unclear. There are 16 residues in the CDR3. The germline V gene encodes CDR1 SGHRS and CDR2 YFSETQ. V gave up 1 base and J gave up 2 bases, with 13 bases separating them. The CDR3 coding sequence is TGCGCCAGCAGCTTGAGGTCACGGATGCCTGGAAACACCATATATTTT. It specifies CASSLRSRMPGNTIYF.

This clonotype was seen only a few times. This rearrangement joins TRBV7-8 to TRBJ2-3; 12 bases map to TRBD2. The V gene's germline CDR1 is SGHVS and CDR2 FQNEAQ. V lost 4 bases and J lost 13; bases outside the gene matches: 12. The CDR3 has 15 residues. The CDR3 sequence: CASSSPTSGGPREYF. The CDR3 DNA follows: TGTGCCAGCAGCTCACCGACTAGCGGGGGCCCCCGGGAGTATTTT.

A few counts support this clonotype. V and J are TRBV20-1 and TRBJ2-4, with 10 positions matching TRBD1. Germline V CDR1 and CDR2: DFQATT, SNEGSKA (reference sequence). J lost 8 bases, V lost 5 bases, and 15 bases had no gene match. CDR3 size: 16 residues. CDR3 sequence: CSAPNSPGQGMDIQYF. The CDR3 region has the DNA TGCAGTGCTCCTAATTCGCCGGGACAGGGGATGGACATTCAGTACTTC.